This T cell receptor (beta chain) was identified in a study of blood T cell repertoires in COVID-19. Looking at the study overall: The study drew acute and convalescent COVID-19 samples from the United States, Italy and Spain. From T cells, B-cell-depleted T cells, or PBMCs came the material, which was cDNA or gDNA.

In the authors' workflow: Cell counts per sample came from amplifying reference gene primers. Clones were read by immunoSEQ multiplex PCR, and TCRdb kept only the in-frame ones, dropping some. Clone size and V and J calls were adopted from that table, with D and trimming inferred from the DNA. The sample includes about 270,000 clones, around nine tenths of them seen just once. The CDR3 covers 15 residues. Germline V gene sequence: CDR1 SGHTA, CDR2 FQGTGA. Between the trimmed V and J ends, which lost 5 bases and 1 base, there was a span of 14 bases. The V and J genes are TRBV7-3 and TRBJ1-1, with unresolved D. The receptor was isolated from a woman aged 60 to 75 who had recovered from COVID-19. The sequenced material came from peripheral blood. CDR3 in DNA: TGTGCCAGCAGCCCCCGACTTGCGTCGAACACTGAAGCTTTCTTT. The encoded protein is CASSPRLASNTEAFF.